A selection of T cell receptor beta chains follows, all from one sample in a study of long-term antiretroviral therapy in people with HIV. Only in-frame clones appear in the TCRdb table, and some are missing; sequencing was by immunoSEQ multiplex PCR. Seen here are some 31,000 clones, 78% observed once, and the top ten hold 7% to 10%. This specimen consisted of unsorted PBMCs, obtained 3.1 years after starting antiretroviral therapy. The receptors come from a woman aged 45-65 years with HIV. Each CDR3 is given with its conserved first and last residue. The D gene is left open where the match is weak. For some rows the clone size is stated as once, few or many, or as a class when expanded; others skip it.

V gene,J gene,D gene,clone size,CDR3 protein,CDR3 DNA
TRBV11-3,TRBJ1-1,-,few,CASSQNDNTEAFF,TGTGCCAGCAGCCAGAACGATAACACTGAAGCTTTCTTT
TRBV7-2,TRBJ1-2,-,-,CASSLARPGAYGYTF,TGTGCCAGCAGCTTAGCGAGGCCAGGAGCATATGGCTACACCTTC
TRBV28,TRBJ1-6,-,once,CASSWKGSYNSPLHF,TGTGCCAGCAGTTGGAAGGGGTCCTATAATTCACCCCTCCACTTT
TRBV7-9,TRBJ1-5,-,-,CASSLEVSNQPQHF,TGTGCCAGCAGCTTAGAAGTTAGCAATCAGCCCCAGCATTTT
TRBV7-9,TRBJ2-1,TRBD2,-,CASSSPGTSGVYEQFF,TGTGCCAGCAGCTCGCCAGGGACTAGCGGGGTCTATGAGCAGTTCTTC
TRBV6-6,TRBJ2-7,TRBD2,-,CASRSTSGEQYF,TGTGCCAGCAGATCTACTAGCGGCGAGCAGTACTTC
TRBV7-9,TRBJ1-2,-,-,CASSYIPFGYTF,TGTGCCAGCAGCTATATCCCATTCGGCTACACCTTC
TRBV11-2,TRBJ2-3,-,-,CASSLLDTQYF,TGTGCCAGCAGCTTATTAGATACGCAGTATTTT
TRBV4-1,TRBJ2-7,-,-,CASSPMGRDYEQYF,TGCGCCAGCAGCCCTATGGGACGGGACTACGAGCAGTACTTC
TRBV14,TRBJ1-2,-,few,CASSRKQLNYGYTF,TGTGCCAGCAGCCGGAAACAGCTTAACTATGGCTACACCTTC
TRBV7-8,TRBJ1-2,-,-,CASSGQRGNYGYTF,TGTGCCAGCAGCGGGCAGAGGGGAAACTATGGCTACACCTTC
TRBV6-5,TRBJ1-6,TRBD1,few,CASRDRAGYSPLHF,TGTGCCAGCAGAGACAGGGCGGGGTATTCACCCCTCCACTTT
TRBV7-9,TRBJ2-5,-,-,CASSSTGYQETQYF,TGTGCCAGCAGCTCTACAGGGTACCAAGAGACCCAGTACTTC
TRBV5-5,TRBJ1-2,TRBD1,-,CASSGGQGRYGYTF,TGTGCCAGCAGCGGTGGACAGGGGAGGTATGGCTACACCTTC
TRBV9,TRBJ2-2,-,-,CASSVASGELFF,TGTGCCAGCAGCGTAGCCTCCGGGGAGCTGTTTTTT
TRBV19,TRBJ1-5,-,-,CASNTGLGGQPQHF,TGTGCCAGTAACACAGGGCTCGGTGGTCAGCCCCAGCATTTT
TRBV4-1,TRBJ2-5,TRBD2,-,CASSQARTSGKETQYF,TGCGCCAGCAGCCAGGCGAGGACTAGCGGCAAAGAGACCCAGTACTTC
TRBV6-1,TRBJ2-5,TRBD1,-,CASSVPGQGLRETQYF,TGTGCCAGCAGTGTTCCGGGACAGGGGCTTAGGGAGACCCAGTACTTC
TRBV11-2,TRBJ1-2,TRBD1,-,CASSSGTATNYGYTF,TGTGCCAGCAGTTCCGGGACAGCGACTAACTATGGCTACACCTTC
TRBV19,TRBJ2-5,-,-,CASSIWGKETQYF,TGTGCCAGTAGTATTTGGGGGAAAGAGACCCAGTACTTC
TRBV5-4,TRBJ1-2,TRBD1,few,CASSLGAGGRGYTF,TGTGCCAGCAGCTTGGGGGCAGGGGGCCGGGGCTACACCTTC
TRBV5-4,TRBJ1-1,-,-,CASSADSLMNTEAFF,TGTGCCAGCAGCGCCGACAGCCTTATGAACACTGAAGCTTTCTTT
TRBV5-4,TRBJ2-3,TRBD1,-,CASSPGTGITDTQYF,TGTGCCAGCAGTCCCGGGACAGGGATTACAGATACGCAGTATTTT
TRBV6-4,TRBJ2-6,TRBD1,-,CASDQRRDRGPRSGANVLTF,TGTGCCAGCGACCAACGCCGGGACAGGGGTCCTCGCTCTGGGGCCAACGTCCTGACTTTC
TRBV5-6,TRBJ2-5,TRBD2,-,CASSLRGGGLETQYF,TGTGCCAGCAGCTTGCGCGGCGGGGGACTAGAGACCCAGTACTTC
TRBV5-1,TRBJ2-6,-,-,CASSELVGAGDPGANVLTF,TGCGCCAGCAGTGAGTTGGTTGGCGCCGGCGACCCTGGGGCCAACGTCCTGACTTTC
TRBV7-8,TRBJ2-6,-,-,CAIRSGANVLTF,TGTGCCATCCGCTCTGGGGCCAACGTCCTGACTTTC
TRBV2,TRBJ2-1,-,-,CASTSSASYNEQFF,TGTGCCAGCACTTCTTCGGCCTCCTACAATGAGCAGTTCTTC
TRBV7-9,TRBJ1-4,-,-,CASSLPGAATNEKLFF,TGTGCCAGCAGCTTGCCAGGAGCCGCAACTAATGAAAAACTGTTTTTT
TRBV5-1,TRBJ1-3,-,-,CASRSGTGNTIYF,TGCGCCAGCAGGAGTGGGACCGGAAACACCATATATTTT
TRBV10-1,TRBJ1-2,TRBD1,few,CASSDRGGGDYTF,TGCGCCAGCAGCGACAGGGGAGGAGGCGACTACACCTTC
TRBV5-1,TRBJ1-1,-,-,CASSLVAENTEAFF,TGCGCCAGCAGCTTGGTAGCAGAAAACACTGAAGCTTTCTTT
TRBV5-1,TRBJ2-3,TRBD1,-,CASSLGTGVTDTQYF,TGCGCCAGCAGCTTGGGGACAGGGGTCACAGATACGCAGTATTTT
TRBV19,TRBJ2-1,-,-,CASSIGAGRNEQFF,TGTGCCAGTAGTATAGGGGCAGGGCGCAATGAGCAGTTCTTC
TRBV6-5,TRBJ2-7,-,-,CASSYSTGYEQYF,TGTGCCAGCAGTTACTCAACCGGCTACGAGCAGTACTTC
TRBV10-3,TRBJ2-5,-,-,CAISLRAEGETQYF,TGTGCCATCAGTCTCCGTGCCGAAGGAGAGACCCAGTACTTC
TRBV19,TRBJ2-3,TRBD2,once,CASSIGVGLAGETDTQYF,TGTGCCAGTAGTATAGGGGTGGGACTAGCGGGGGAGACAGATACGCAGTATTTT
TRBV2,TRBJ1-6,-,-,CASSEGWDSPLHF,TGTGCCAGCAGTGAGGGGTGGGATTCACCCCTCCACTTT
TRBV6-5,TRBJ1-2,TRBD1,-,CASSRTGEVYGYTF,TGTGCCAGCAGTAGGACAGGGGAGGTCTATGGCTACACCTTC
TRBV27,TRBJ1-2,-,-,CASSFNAANYGYTF,TGTGCCAGCAGTTTTAATGCAGCTAACTATGGCTACACCTTC
TRBV6-1,TRBJ2-3,-,-,CASSEALQTSTDTQYF,TGTGCCAGCAGTGAAGCGCTTCAGACCTCCACAGATACGCAGTATTTT
TRBV25-1,TRBJ2-5,TRBD1,once,CASSPGTGGRETQYF,TGTGCCAGCAGCCCCGGGACAGGGGGCAGGGAGACCCAGTACTTC
TRBV4-1,TRBJ1-1,-,few,CASSQENREVTEAFF,TGCGCCAGCAGCCAAGAAAACAGGGAGGTCACTGAAGCTTTCTTT
TRBV5-1,TRBJ2-7,-,-,CASSQRATIYEQYF,TGCGCCAGCAGCCAACGAGCTACAATCTACGAGCAGTACTTC